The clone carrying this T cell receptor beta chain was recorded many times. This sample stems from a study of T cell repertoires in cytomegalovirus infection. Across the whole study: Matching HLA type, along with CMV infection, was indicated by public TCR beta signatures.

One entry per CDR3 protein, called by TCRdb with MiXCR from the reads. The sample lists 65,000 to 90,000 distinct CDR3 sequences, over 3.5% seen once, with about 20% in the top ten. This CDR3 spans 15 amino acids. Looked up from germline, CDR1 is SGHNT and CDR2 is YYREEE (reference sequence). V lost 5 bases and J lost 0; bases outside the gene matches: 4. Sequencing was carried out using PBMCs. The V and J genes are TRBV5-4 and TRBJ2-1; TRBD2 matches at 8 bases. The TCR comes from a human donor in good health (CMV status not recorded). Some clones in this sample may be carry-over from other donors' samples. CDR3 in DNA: TGTGCCAGCAGTATGAGCGGGGGCTCCTACAATGAGCAGTTCTTC. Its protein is CASSMSGGSYNEQFF.